The clone carrying this TCR beta chain was recorded many times. Its antigen is undetermined. Each TCR beta library was made by quantitative 5'-RACE that incorporated molecular barcodes. TCRdb analysed the 5' RACE reads with MiXCR anew, one entry per CDR3 protein. The sample holds about 420,000 distinct CDR3 sequences; 20% to 25% are singletons and the top ten take around 17%. This CDR3 has 11 residues. Germline loops: CDR1 SQVTM, CDR2 ANQGSEA. Between the trimmed V and J ends, which lost 4 bases and 3 bases, there was a span of 6 bases. The data were obtained in a study of CD8 T cells in ankylosing spondylitis. General observations from the study: Both synovial fluid and blood in reactive arthritis had previously been reported to carry some motif variants. According to the report, clones linked to the disease were significantly enriched in matched synovial fluid samples taken from ankylosing spondylitis patients. Researchers report that disease-linked clones proved CD8+ and relatively rare in peripheral blood. Blood from ankylosing spondylitis patients appeared to carry a characteristic roughly eight-variant TCR beta motif.

The V call is TRBV29-1, the J call TRBJ2-5; D is ambiguous. This clonotype originated in a male donor with ankylosing spondylitis. Sequenced: blood, either unsorted or a sorted T cell fraction (not recorded which). The chain's CDR3 is CSVGYEETQYF. The CDR3 DNA sequence: TGCAGCGTTGGCTACGAAGAGACCCAGTACTTC. The whole variable domain, filled in from reference TRBV29-1 and TRBJ2-5, reads SAVISQKPSRDICQRGTSLTIQCQVDSQVTMMFWYRQQPGQSLTLIATANQGSEATYESGFVIDKFPISRPNLTFSTLTVSNMSPEDSSIYLCSVGYEETQYFGPGTRLLVL.